A single sample is the source of the 15 T cell receptor beta chains below, sequenced in a study of blood T cell repertoires in COVID-19. Measured with immunoSEQ multiplex PCR; TCRdb has only the in-frame clones, and not every one. The repertoire consists of hundreds of thousands of clones, with around 86% occurring once and the leading ten covering roughly 10%. The sequencing input was peripheral blood. The receptors shown here come from a man aged 45 to 65 with COVID-19, enrolled during active disease.

The chain couples TRBV6-2 or TRBV6-3 to TRBJ2-7; 9 positions agree with TRBD1. The trim removed 0 bases at V and 4 bases at J, leaving 7 bases unmatched. Germline loops: CDR1 MNHEY, CDR2 SVGEGT. The length of the CDR3 is 16 residues. As DNA, the CDR3 is TGTGCCAGCAGTTACTCCCTGGGGACAGGGCAATACGAGCAGTACTTC. As protein: CASSYSLGTGQYEQYF.

This clone was counted a single time. The chain has TRBV6-5 and TRBJ2-7; D is possibly TRBD1 (6 bases). Germline V gene sequence: CDR1 MNHEY, CDR2 SVGAGI. This CDR3 has 14 residues. Trimming removed 5 bases from V and 2 bases from J, with 13 bases in between. CDR3 sequence (DNA): TGTGCCAGCAGTCCCATTCAGGGGCCCTACGAGCAGTACTTC. Translating it yields CASSPIQGPYEQYF.

This rearrangement joins TRBV6-5 to TRBJ1-5, with 10 bases that match TRBD1. Germline CDR1 and CDR2: MNHEY and SVGAGI. The CDR3 sequence is 14 residues long. V was clipped by 5 bases and J by 11 bases; unmatched bases: 9. In DNA, the CDR3 is TGTGCCAGCAGTCCGCGACAGGGGGCAATGGCCCAGCATTTT. Its protein is CASSPRQGAMAQHF.

The chain is built from TRBV28 and TRBJ2-4, with 7 bases that match TRBD1. The germline gives CDR1 MDHEN, CDR2 SYDVKM. This CDR3 region has 17 residues. With V trimmed by 10 bases and J by 5 bases, 20 bases remained unmatched. The DNA of the CDR3 is TGTGCCACCCATAACTACCCGACAGGGAAAAGGGAAAACATTCAGTACTTC. Residues: CATHNYPTGKRENIQYF. The full variable domain, completed using reference TRBV28 and TRBJ2-4, is DVKVTQSSRYLVKRTGEKVFLECVQDMDHENMFWYRQDPGLGLRLIYFSYDVKMKEKGDIPEGYSVSREKKERFSLILESASTNQTSMYLCATHNYPTGKRENIQYFGAGTRLSVL.

This chain connects TRBV6-4 to TRBJ2-7, with D possibly being TRBD2 (6 bases). Germline V gene lookup returns CDR1 MRHNA and CDR2 SNTAGT. The CDR3 covers 17 residues. Trimming removed 6 bases at V and 2 bases at J, with 23 bases between. CDR3 protein: CASSLKPPRDLPYEQYF. The CDR3, as DNA: TGTGCCAGCAGCCTAAAGCCACCCCGGGACTTACCCTACGAGCAGTACTTC.

The genes are TRBV11-3 and TRBJ2-7; D uncertain. Per the germline V gene, CDR1 is SGHNT and CDR2 is YENEEA. There are 12 residues in the CDR3. The V end was cut by 0 bases, the J end by 6 bases, with 6 bases between. The CDR3 bases are TGTGCCAGCAGCTTAGATTCGGGCGAGCAGTACTTC. Its protein product is CASSLDSGEQYF.

The chain is built from TRBV7-6 and TRBJ2-1; tentative D call: TRBD2 (5 bases). Trimming stripped 1 base from V and 7 bases from J, with 11 bases between. The CDR3 sequence is 14 residues long. Germline loops: CDR1 SGHVS, CDR2 FNYEAQ. CDR3 residues: CASSLVLGLNEQFF. CDR3 coding DNA: TGTGCCAGCAGCTTAGTCTTAGGACTTAATGAGCAGTTCTTC.

The chain has TRBV18 and TRBJ2-7, with a tentative D call TRBD2 (6 bases). The CDR3 is made up of 14 amino acids. The V gene lost 6 bases and the J gene lost 2 bases, with 14 bases spanning the gap. The germline gives CDR1 KGHSH, CDR2 LQKENI. CDR3 in amino acids: CASSPPGDTYEQYF. Here the CDR3 DNA reads TGTGCCAGCTCGCCTCCGGGGGATACCTACGAGCAGTACTTC.

This chain links TRBV23-1 with TRBJ1-2, with D tentatively TRBD1 (6 bases). TRBV23-1 is sorted into the ORF group, with uncertain function. The CDR3 contains 19 residues. Trimming left V 1 base short and J 3 bases short, with 24 bases between. In nucleotides, the CDR3 is TGCGCCAGCAGTCAATTTTGTTTTGGTTGGTACAGGGATCACTATGGCTACACCTTC. It yields the protein CASSQFCFGWYRDHYGYTF.

This clone has only a few counts. The chain combines TRBV12-3 or TRBV12-4 with TRBJ2-2; tentative D call: TRBD2 (5 bases). V lost 8 bases, J lost 4 bases, and 11 bases lay in between. This CDR3 is 13 amino acids long. Written as DNA, the CDR3 is TGTGCCAGCGGTCGGGAACCCACCGGGGAGCTGTTTTTT. It is translated as CASGREPTGELFF.

The V and J genes are TRBV13 and TRBJ2-7, with 8 positions matching TRBD1. Unmatched junction bases numbered 11, after V lost 4 bases and J lost 3 bases. This CDR3 is 16 amino acids long. The germline CDR1 and CDR2 sequences are PRHDT and FYEKMQ (reference sequence). As DNA, the CDR3 is TGTGCCAGCAGCTCCCAATTCGGACAGGGAAACTACGAGCAGTACTTC. Protein sequence: CASSSQFGQGNYEQYF. Complete variable domain (other parts from reference TRBV13 and TRBJ2-7): AAGVIQSPRHLIKEKRETATLKCYPIPRHDTVYWYQQGPGQDPQFLISFYEKMQSDKGSIPDRFSAQQFSDYHSELNMSSLELGDSALYFCASSSQFGQGNYEQYFGPGTRLTVT.

V gene TRBV2 combines with J gene TRBJ2-2; 12 bases are a match to TRBD1. Trimming took 5 bases from V and 7 from J; bases not matched to a gene: 5. There are 15 residues in the CDR3. The germline V gene encodes CDR1 SNHLY and CDR2 FYNNEI. CDR3 region: CASSPGQGASGELFF. The CDR3 region has the DNA TGTGCCAGCAGTCCGGGACAGGGGGCCAGCGGGGAGCTGTTTTTT. The full variable domain, in which reference TRBV2 and TRBJ2-2 provide the parts outside the CDR3, is EPEVTQTPSHQVTQMGQEVILRCVPISNHLYFYWYRQILGQKVEFLVSFYNNEISEKSEIFDDQFSVERPDGSNFTLKIRSTKLEDSAMYFCASSPGQGASGELFFGEGSRLTVL.

V gene TRBV6-5 combines with J gene TRBJ1-1; D call uncertain. Germline loops: CDR1 MNHEY, CDR2 SVGAGI. Trimming left V 4 bases short and J 3 bases short, with 9 bases between. The CDR3 extends over 13 amino acids. The CDR3 protein is CASSSPGDTEAFF. CDR3 in DNA: TGTGCCAGCAGTTCACCCGGGGACACTGAAGCTTTCTTT.

This clone was recorded a few times. The chain recombines TRBV7-2 with TRBJ1-1; 7 bases map to TRBD1. V shed 4 bases, J shed 0 bases, and the junction held 8 bases outside the gene matches. Germline-derived CDR1 and CDR2 are SGHTA and FQGNSA. The CDR3 covers 16 residues. CDR3 residues: CASSSFVRGLNTEAFF. DNA for the CDR3: TGTGCCAGCAGCTCCTTCGTCAGGGGGTTGAACACTGAAGCTTTCTTT. Filled out from reference TRBV7-2 and TRBJ1-1, the complete variable domain reads GAGVSQSPSNKVTEKGKDVELRCDPISGHTALYWYRQSLGQGLEFLIYFQGNSAPDKSGLPSDRFSAERTGGSVSTLTIQRTQQEDSAVYLCASSSFVRGLNTEAFFGQGTRLTVV.

The V call is TRBV18, the J call TRBJ2-7, with 11 bases that match TRBD2. The germline gives CDR1 KGHSH, CDR2 LQKENI. V lost 9 bases and J lost 2; bases outside the gene matches: 6. The CDR3 is 14 residues long. CDR3 DNA sequence: TGTGCCAGTGCCGGGACTAGCGGTCCCTACGAGCAGTACTTC. Protein product: CASAGTSGPYEQYF.